This T cell receptor beta chain was sequenced for a study of T cell responses to AZD1222 COVID-19 vaccine. As to this clone: The antigen is not known.

The CDR3 covers 14 residues. V was trimmed by 2 bases and J by 5 bases, leaving 9 bases between them. Germline V gives CDR1 WSHSY, CDR2 SAAADI. The data were produced by immunoSEQ multiplex PCR, yet TCRdb's version contains in-frame clones alone and is incomplete. The table lists 90,000 to 150,000 clones, around nine tenths of them singletons. General observations from the study: No repertoire was sampled before or during the peak T cell response, only after it. Breadth and depth of Spike-specific TCRs rose after two AZD1222 doses. Donor demographics were predominantly white British with a female majority; clonal diversity may be underestimated.

The input for sequencing was peripheral blood, taken on day 0 of AZD1222 vaccination. The sequence was obtained from an adult in good health. This chain joins TRBV10-2 and TRBJ2-2; the D call may be TRBD1 or TRBD2 (6 bases each). The DNA of the CDR3 is TGCGCCAGCAGTGAGAGGGGGGAGACCGGGGAGCTGTTTTTT. Translated, it gives CASSERGETGELFF.